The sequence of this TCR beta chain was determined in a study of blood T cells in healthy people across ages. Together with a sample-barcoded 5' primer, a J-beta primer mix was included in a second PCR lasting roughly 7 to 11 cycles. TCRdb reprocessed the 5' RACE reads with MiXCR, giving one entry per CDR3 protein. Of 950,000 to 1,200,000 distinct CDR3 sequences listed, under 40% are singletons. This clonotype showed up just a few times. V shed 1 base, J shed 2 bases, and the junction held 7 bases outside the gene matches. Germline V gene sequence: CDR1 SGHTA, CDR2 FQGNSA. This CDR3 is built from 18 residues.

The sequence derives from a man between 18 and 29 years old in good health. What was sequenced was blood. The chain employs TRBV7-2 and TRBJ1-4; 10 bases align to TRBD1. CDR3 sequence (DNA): TGTGCCAGCAGCTTAGGACAGGGGGCACAGGGGACTAATGAAAAACTGTTTTTT. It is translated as CASSLGQGAQGTNEKLFF.